This TCR beta chain came from a study of cytomegalovirus exposure and HLA in healthy donors. Study information: Membership in the Caucasian-associated ancestry cluster was found for about four fifths of a few hundred genotyped donors. Overall study results and limits: Analyzed later, association rates of TCRs varied across HLA loci, with DRB1 most and HLA-C fewest. In a later analysis, parvovirus B19, influenza, CMV and Epstein-Barr virus appeared linked to several top co-occurrence clusters.

In the case of this clone: Its target is not known.

PCR primers comprised 60 Vbeta and 13 Jbeta primers. Generated by immunoSEQ multiplex PCR, the TCRdb table keeps only in-frame clones and is missing some. The sample shows under 120,000 clones, over 60% of them seen only once. Trimming stripped 3 bases from V and 0 bases from J, with 11 bases between. Germline-derived CDR1 and CDR2 are KGHSH and LQKENI. The length of the CDR3 is 16 residues. Material: PBMCs. The chain employs TRBV18 and TRBJ1-4; perhaps TRBD1 as D (5 bases). This TCR was recovered from a female donor in good health and CMV-seropositive. The DNA for the CDR3 is TGTGCCAGCTCACCCGCAGGGCCCACAACTAATGAAAAACTGTTTTTT. The encoded protein is CASSPAGPTTNEKLFF.